A single sample is the source of the 5 T cell receptor beta chains below, sequenced in a study of cytomegalovirus exposure and HLA in healthy donors. The PCR ran on 60 Vbeta and 13 Jbeta primers. Profiling relied on immunoSEQ multiplex PCR, and the TCRdb table lists in-frame clones only, not all of them. Among tens of thousands of clones listed, around four fifths were seen once. The sample consisted of PBMCs. The receptors originated from a man aged 45 to 65 in good health and CMV-seronegative.

The V gene is TRBV15, the J gene TRBJ1-2, with 7 positions matching TRBD1. The length of the CDR3 is 14 residues. CDR1 is LNHNV, CDR2 YYDKDF, per germline (reference sequence). With 9 bases clipped from V and 1 base from J, the junction kept 8 bases outside the gene matches. Written as DNA, the CDR3 is TGTGCCACGCGCTCCGGGACAGATAACTATGGCTACACCTTC. Amino acids: CATRSGTDNYGYTF.

The CDR3 sequence: CASSLGTGGGKLFF. The DNA of the CDR3 is TGTGCCAGCAGCCTCGGGACAGGGGGCGGAAAACTGTTTTTT. The chain is built from TRBV5-6 and TRBJ1-4; 12 bases align to TRBD1. Trimming took 4 bases from V and 10 from J; bases not matched to a gene: 5. The CDR3 runs to 14 residues. In germline, CDR1 is SGHDT, CDR2 YYEEEE.

The V and J genes are TRBV7-9 and TRBJ2-7; TRBD1 matches at 8 bases. V trimming: 3 bases; J trimming: 6 bases; junction bases outside the gene matches: 4. Germline CDR1 reads SEHNR; CDR2 reads FQNEAQ (reference sequence). This CDR3 has 13 amino acids. CDR3: CASSLDRDGEQYF. The CDR3 DNA is TGTGCCAGCAGCTTGGACAGGGATGGCGAGCAGTACTTC.

The chain uses TRBV11-1 and TRBJ2-3; TRBD1 agrees at 9 bases. Unmatched junction bases numbered 8, after V lost 5 bases and J lost 2 bases. Germline values: CDR1 SGHAT, CDR2 FQDESV (reference sequence). This CDR3 contains 16 residues. The CDR3 is CASSLHRGLHTDTQYF. The CDR3 nucleotides read TGTGCCAGCAGCCTTCACAGGGGGCTTCACACAGATACGCAGTATTTT.

This chain uses TRBV7-7 with TRBJ2-5; D is possibly TRBD1 (6 bases). The CDR3 sequence is 14 residues long. Germline-derived CDR1 and CDR2 are SSHAT and FNYEAQ (reference sequence). The V gene lost 5 bases and the J gene lost 1 base, with 11 bases spanning the gap. CDR3 region: CASSADRSQETQYF. The DNA for the CDR3 is TGTGCCAGCAGCGCAGACAGGTCCCAAGAGACCCAGTACTTC.